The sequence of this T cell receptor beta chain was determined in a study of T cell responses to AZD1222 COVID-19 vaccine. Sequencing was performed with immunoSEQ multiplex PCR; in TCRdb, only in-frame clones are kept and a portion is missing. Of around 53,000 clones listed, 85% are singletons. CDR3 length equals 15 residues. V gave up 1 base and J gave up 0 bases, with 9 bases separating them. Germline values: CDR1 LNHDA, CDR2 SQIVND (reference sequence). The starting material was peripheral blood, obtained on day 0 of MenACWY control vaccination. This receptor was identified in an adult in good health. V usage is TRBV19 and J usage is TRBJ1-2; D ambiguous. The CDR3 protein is CASSIGRNPNYGYTF. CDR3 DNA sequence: TGTGCCAGTAGTATAGGCCGGAACCCTAACTATGGCTACACCTTC. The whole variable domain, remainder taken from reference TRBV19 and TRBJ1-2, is DGGITQSPKYLFRKEGQNVTLSCEQNLNHDAMYWYRQDPGQGLRLIYYSQIVNDFQKGDIAEGYSVSREKKESFPLTVTSAQKNPTAFYLCASSIGRNPNYGYTFGSGTRLTVV.